Here is one T cell receptor (beta chain) with its context. The sample is drawn from a study of OX40 agonist ivuxolimab in advanced cancers. Some clones are missing from TCRdb's copy, which holds only in-frame ones; the method was immunoSEQ multiplex PCR. The table shows 50,000 to 70,000 clones, with less than 90% occurring only once. The junction had 1 base not matched to a gene; V was cut back by 7 bases and J by 1 base. Germline V lookup: CDR1 SQVTM, CDR2 ANQGSEA. The CDR3 spans 12 residues. This clonotype originated in an adult with an advanced solid tumor such as melanoma, head and neck, liver or kidney cancer. V usage is TRBV29-1 and J usage is TRBJ1-1, with TRBD1 identical over 9 bases. The sequencing used CD4+ or CD8+ T cells sorted from blood, collected in a trial of the OX40 agonist ivuxolimab. The CDR3 reads CSGGQGNTEAFF. The CDR3, as DNA: TGCAGCGGGGGACAGGGGAACACTGAAGCTTTCTTT.